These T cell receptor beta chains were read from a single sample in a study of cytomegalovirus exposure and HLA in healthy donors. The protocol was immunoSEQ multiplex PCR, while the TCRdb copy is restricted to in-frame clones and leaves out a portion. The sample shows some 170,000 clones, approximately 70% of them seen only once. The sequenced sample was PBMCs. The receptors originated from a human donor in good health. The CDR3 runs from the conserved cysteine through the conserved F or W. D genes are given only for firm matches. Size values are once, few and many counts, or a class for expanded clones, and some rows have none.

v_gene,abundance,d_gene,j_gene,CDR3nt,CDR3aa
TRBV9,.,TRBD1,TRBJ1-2,TGTGCCAGCAGCGTAGATGGACAGGGACGTTTGTACGGCTACACCTTC,CASSVDGQGRLYGYTF
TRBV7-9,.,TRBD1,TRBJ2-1,TGTGCCAGCAACTCAGGGGGTAACGATGAGCAGTTCTTC,CASNSGGNDEQFF
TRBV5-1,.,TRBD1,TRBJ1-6,TGCGCCAGCAGGCCCCAGGGGGCTGAGTCACCCCTCCACTTT,CASRPQGAESPLHF
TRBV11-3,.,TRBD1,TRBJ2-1,TGTGCCAGCAGTACAGGACAGGTAGGGAATGAGCAGTTCTTC,CASSTGQVGNEQFF
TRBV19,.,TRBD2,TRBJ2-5,TGTGCCAGTAGTTCCTGGCTAGCGGAGCAAGAGACCCAGTACTTC,CASSSWLAEQETQYF
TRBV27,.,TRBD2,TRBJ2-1,TGTGCCAGCAGGACCGGGACTAGCGGGGGTGCAAATGAGCAGTTCTTC,CASRTGTSGGANEQFF
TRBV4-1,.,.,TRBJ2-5,TGCGCCAGCAGCCATGGACAGTCCCCTCAAGAGACCCAGTACTTC,CASSHGQSPQETQYF
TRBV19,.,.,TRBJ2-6,TGTGCCAGTAGTAGGGGGCGAAGCTCTGGGGCCAACGTCCTGACTTTC,CASSRGRSSGANVLTF
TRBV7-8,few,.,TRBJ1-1,TGTGCCAGCAGCGCAAGAAGACAGGCCACTGAAGCTTTCTTT,CASSARRQATEAFF
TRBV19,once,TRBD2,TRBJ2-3,TGTGCCAGTAGTATAGGATCAGCGGGAGACACAGATACGCAGTATTTT,CASSIGSAGDTDTQYF
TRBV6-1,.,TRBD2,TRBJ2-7,TGTGCCAGCATCCTAGCGGGGGGGAACGAGCAGTACTTC,CASILAGGNEQYF
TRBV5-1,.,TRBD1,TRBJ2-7,TGCGCCAGCAGCTTGGGGGACAGGGGGCCTAGCAACGAGCAGTACTTC,CASSLGDRGPSNEQYF
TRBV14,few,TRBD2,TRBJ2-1,TGTGCCAGCAGCCAAGAATTATTCAAGGCTAGCGGGGGGTGGAATGAGCAGTTCTTC,CASSQELFKASGGWNEQFF
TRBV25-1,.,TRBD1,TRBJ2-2,TGTGCCAGCAGTGAATTGGGGACAGCGAACACCGGGGAGCTGTTTTTT,CASSELGTANTGELFF
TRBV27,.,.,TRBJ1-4,TGTGCCAGCAGTTCCCGAAAGACAGTTTTAACAACTAATGAAAAACTGTTTTTT,CASSSRKTVLTTNEKLFF
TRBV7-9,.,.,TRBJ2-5,TGTGCCAGCAGCCCCATTCCTGGCCGTGGGCAGGGAGAGACCCAGTACTTC,CASSPIPGRGQGETQYF
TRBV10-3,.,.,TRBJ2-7,TGTGCCATCAGTGTCGACAGTGGGCCCCTCTACGAGCAGTACTTC,CAISVDSGPLYEQYF
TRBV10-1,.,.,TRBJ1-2,TGCGCCAGCAGAGTGGGGCAGCATAACTATGGCTACACCTTC,CASRVGQHNYGYTF
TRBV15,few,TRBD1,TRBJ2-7,TGTGCCACCAGCAGAGCGGGACAGGGGGCTTACGAGCAGTACTTC,CATSRAGQGAYEQYF
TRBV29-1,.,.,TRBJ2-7,TGCAGCGTTGAAGACAGCTCCTACGAGCAGTACTTC,CSVEDSSYEQYF
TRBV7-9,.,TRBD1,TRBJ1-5,TGTGCCAGCAGCACAGGGGGGGACAATCAGCCCCAGCATTTT,CASSTGGDNQPQHF
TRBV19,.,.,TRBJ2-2,TGTGCCAGTAACAACGGGGAGCTGTTTTTT,CASNNGELFF
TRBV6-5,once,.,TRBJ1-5,TGTGCCAGCAGTTACCGGGTCAATAGCAATCAGCCCCAGCATTTT,CASSYRVNSNQPQHF
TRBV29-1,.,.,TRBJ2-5,TGCAGCGTTGAAAGGTTTCAGGGGGGAGAGACCCAGTACTTC,CSVERFQGGETQYF
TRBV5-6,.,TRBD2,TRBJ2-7,TGTGCCAGCAGCTTCATCGGACTAGCGGGGTATACCTACGAGCAGTACTTC,CASSFIGLAGYTYEQYF
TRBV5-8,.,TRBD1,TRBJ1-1,TGTGCCAGCAGCTTGGCCGTCGGGACAGGGATCGAGGAAGCTTTCTTT,CASSLAVGTGIEEAFF
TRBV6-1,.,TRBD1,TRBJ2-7,TGTGCCAGCAGTGAAGAGAAGGACAGGGGCTACGAGCAGTACTTC,CASSEEKDRGYEQYF
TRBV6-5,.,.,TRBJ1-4,TGTGCCAGCAGAACATCGGGACAAAATGAAAAACTGTTTTTT,CASRTSGQNEKLFF
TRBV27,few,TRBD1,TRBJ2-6,TGTGCCAGCAGTACCCTACAGGGGGCTGCTTCTGGGGCCAACGTCCTGACTTTC,CASSTLQGAASGANVLTF
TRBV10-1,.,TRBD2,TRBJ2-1,TGCGCCAGCAGTGTAGCTGGGATAGCGGGCGTCTATGAGCAGTTCTTC,CASSVAGIAGVYEQFF
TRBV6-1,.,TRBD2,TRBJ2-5,TGTGCCAGCAGTGAAGCGCTATCCTTAGCGGGGGGCCAAGAGACCCAGTACTTC,CASSEALSLAGGQETQYF
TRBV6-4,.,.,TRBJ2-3,TGTGCCAGCAGTGTCGGTAGCGGCCTTAGCACAGATACGCAGTATTTT,CASSVGSGLSTDTQYF
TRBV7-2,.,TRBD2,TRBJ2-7,TGTGCCAGCAGCCCGCAGCGGGGGGATCACGAGCAGTACTTC,CASSPQRGDHEQYF
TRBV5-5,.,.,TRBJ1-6,TGTGCCAGCAGGTCACAGGTTCTTTCTGGTTCACCCCTCCACTTT,CASRSQVLSGSPLHF
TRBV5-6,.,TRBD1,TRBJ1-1,TGTGCCAGCAGCCCAGGGACAGGGAGGACGAACACTGAAGCTTTCTTT,CASSPGTGRTNTEAFF
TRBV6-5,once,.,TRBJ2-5,TGTGCCAGCAGTTACGCCCCCGCGCTCCCCGACCAGTACTTC,CASSYAPALPDQYF
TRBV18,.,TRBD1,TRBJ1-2,TGTGCCAGCTCACCACCGGGGACAGGGGCTCGGTTCACCTTC,CASSPPGTGARFTF
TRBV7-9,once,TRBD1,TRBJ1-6,TGTGCCAGCAGCGCGGGACAGGGGGCTATGGCCCTCCACTTT,CASSAGQGAMALHF
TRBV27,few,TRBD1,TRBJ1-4,TGTGCCAGCAGGAGGACAGGGGCGAATGAAAAACTGTTTTTT,CASRRTGANEKLFF
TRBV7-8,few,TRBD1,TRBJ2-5,TGTGCCAGCAGCATCCCGGGACAGCAAGAGACCCAGTACTTC,CASSIPGQQETQYF
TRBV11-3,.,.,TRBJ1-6,TGTGCCAGCAGCTGGAGGGGGGGCGATTCACCCCTCCACTTT,CASSWRGGDSPLHF
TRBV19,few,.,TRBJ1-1,TGTGCCAGTAGTATAGAGAGGAGGGGAAAAGCTTTCTTT,CASSIERRGKAFF
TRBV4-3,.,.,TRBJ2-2,TGCGCCAGCAGCAAAGGAGGTGGTAGCCCCGGGGAGCTGTTTTTT,CASSKGGGSPGELFF
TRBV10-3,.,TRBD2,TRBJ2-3,TGTGCCATCAGGGGACTAGCGGGGGACACAGATACGCAGTATTTT,CAIRGLAGDTDTQYF
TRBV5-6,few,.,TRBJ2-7,TGTGCCAGCAGTTCAGTTAACGGGAACCACGAGCAGTACTTC,CASSSVNGNHEQYF
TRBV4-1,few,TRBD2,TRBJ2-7,TGCGCCAGCAGCCAAGTTGGGGCGGGGGGAACCTACGAGCAGTACTTC,CASSQVGAGGTYEQYF
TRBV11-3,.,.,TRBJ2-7,TGTGCCAGCAGCCCTCAAGGAGGGTTCCCCTACGAGCAGTACTTC,CASSPQGGFPYEQYF
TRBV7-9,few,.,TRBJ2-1,TGTGCCAGCAGCCCGCGGGACTCCGACTCCCTGTTCTTC,CASSPRDSDSLFF